The source of this T cell receptor (beta chain) is a study of blood T cell repertoires in COVID-19. Study background: Acute and convalescent COVID-19 samples came from the United States, Italy and Spain. From T cells, B-cell-depleted T cells, or PBMCs came the material, which was cDNA or gDNA.

Per the study methods: Estimated nucleated cell counts came from reference gene primer amplification. Some clones are missing from TCRdb's copy, which holds only in-frame ones; the method was immunoSEQ multiplex PCR. V, J and clone size reflect that table, while D and trimming were determined from the DNA. In the table there are about 86,000 clones, more than 60% of which are singletons. The germline CDR1 and CDR2 sequences are SNHLY and FYNNEI. V dropped 4 bases and J dropped 3; count of bases not matched to a gene: 5. The CDR3 runs to 17 residues. The source is a man aged 65 to 85 with acute or convalescent COVID-19. Specimen: peripheral blood. The chain has TRBV2 and TRBJ2-3; 15 nucleotides agree with TRBD2. The CDR3 here is CASSGGTSGGRTDTQYF. CDR3 nucleotides: TGTGCCAGCAGTGGAGGGACTAGCGGGGGGCGTACAGATACGCAGTATTTT.